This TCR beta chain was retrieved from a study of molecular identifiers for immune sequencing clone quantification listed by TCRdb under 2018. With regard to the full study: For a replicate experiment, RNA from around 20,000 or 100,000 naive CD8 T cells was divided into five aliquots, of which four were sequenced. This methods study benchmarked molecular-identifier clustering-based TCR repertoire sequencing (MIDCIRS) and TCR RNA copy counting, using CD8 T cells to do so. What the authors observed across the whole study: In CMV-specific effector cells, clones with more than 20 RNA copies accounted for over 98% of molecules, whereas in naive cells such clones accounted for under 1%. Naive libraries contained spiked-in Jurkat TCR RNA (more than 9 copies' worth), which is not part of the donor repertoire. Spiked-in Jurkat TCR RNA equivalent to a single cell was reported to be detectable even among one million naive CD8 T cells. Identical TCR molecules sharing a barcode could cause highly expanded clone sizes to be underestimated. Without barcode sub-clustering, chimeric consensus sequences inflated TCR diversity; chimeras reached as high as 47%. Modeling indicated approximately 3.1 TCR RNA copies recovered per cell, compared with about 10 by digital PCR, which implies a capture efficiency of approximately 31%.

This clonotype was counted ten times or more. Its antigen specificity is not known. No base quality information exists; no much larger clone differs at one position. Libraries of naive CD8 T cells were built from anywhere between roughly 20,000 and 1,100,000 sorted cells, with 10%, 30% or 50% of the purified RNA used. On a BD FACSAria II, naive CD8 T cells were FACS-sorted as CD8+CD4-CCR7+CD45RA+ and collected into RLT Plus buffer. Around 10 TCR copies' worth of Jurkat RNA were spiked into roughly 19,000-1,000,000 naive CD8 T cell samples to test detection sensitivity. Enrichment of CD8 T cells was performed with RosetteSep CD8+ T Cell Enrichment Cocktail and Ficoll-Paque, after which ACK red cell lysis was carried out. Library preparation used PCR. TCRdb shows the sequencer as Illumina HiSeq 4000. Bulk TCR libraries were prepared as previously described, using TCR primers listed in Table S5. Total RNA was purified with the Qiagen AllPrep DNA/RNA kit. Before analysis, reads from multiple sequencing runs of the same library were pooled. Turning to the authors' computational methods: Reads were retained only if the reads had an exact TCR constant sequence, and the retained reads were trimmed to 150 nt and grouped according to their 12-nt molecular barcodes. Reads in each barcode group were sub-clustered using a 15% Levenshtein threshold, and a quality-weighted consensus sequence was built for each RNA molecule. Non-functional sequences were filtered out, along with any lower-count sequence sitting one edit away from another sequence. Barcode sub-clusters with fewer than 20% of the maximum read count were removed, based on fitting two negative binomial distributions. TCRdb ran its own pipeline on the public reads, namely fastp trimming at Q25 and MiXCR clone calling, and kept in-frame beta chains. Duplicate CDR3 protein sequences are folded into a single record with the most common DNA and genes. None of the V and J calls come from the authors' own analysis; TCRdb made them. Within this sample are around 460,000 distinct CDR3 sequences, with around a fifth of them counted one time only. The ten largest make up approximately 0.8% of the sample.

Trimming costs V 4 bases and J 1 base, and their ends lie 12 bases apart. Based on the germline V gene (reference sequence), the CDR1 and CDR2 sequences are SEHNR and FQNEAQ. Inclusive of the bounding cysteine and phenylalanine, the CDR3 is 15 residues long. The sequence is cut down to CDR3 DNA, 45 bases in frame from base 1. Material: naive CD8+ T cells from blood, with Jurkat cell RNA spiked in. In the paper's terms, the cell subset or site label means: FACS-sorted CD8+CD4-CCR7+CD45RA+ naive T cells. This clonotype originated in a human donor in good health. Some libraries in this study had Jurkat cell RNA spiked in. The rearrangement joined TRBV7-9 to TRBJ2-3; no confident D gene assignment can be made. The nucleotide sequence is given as TGTGCCAGCAGCTCGTCCGTTTCTCGCACAGATACGCAGTATTTT. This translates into CASSSSVSRTDTQYF.